These 11 T cell receptor beta chains came from one sample sequenced in a study of response to subunit inactivated influenza vaccine. Using its own MiXCR run on the RT-PCR reads, TCRdb lists one record per CDR3 protein. The sample has around 520,000 distinct CDR3 sequences; 10% to 15% are singletons. Sequences were derived from PBMCs from blood, sampled on the day of vaccination. The receptors originated from a middle-aged man who received an inactivated influenza vaccine.

This clonotype was detected a few times. The V call is TRBV9, the J call TRBJ2-1; no clear D. CDR1 and CDR2 from the germline V gene are SGDLS and YYNGEE. This CDR3 has 14 amino acids. Trimming took 0 bases from V and 5 from J, leaving 9 bases between them. CDR3: CASSVEVGNNEQFF. The CDR3 nucleotides are TGTGCCAGCAGCGTAGAGGTAGGGAACAATGAGCAGTTCTTC.

This clonotype was counted between two and nine times. The V and J genes are TRBV3-1 and TRBJ1-1, with a possible D match to TRBD1 (6 bases). Germline values: CDR1 LGHDT, CDR2 YNNKEL (reference sequence). Trimming left V 1 base short and J 4 bases short, with 10 bases between. The CDR3 length is 14 residues. CDR3 nucleotide sequence: TGTGCCAGCAGCCAAGGGACAGTCGGCACTGAAGCTTTCTTT. Protein product: CASSQGTVGTEAFF.

This clonotype has ten or more counts. Here the CDR3 reads CASSYSPTSSYNEQFF. The CDR3 DNA sequence: TGTGCCAGCAGTTACTCCCCTACCAGCTCCTACAATGAGCAGTTCTTC. The gene calls are TRBV6-5 and TRBJ2-1; no clear D gene. This CDR3 has 16 amino acids. CDR1 is MNHEY and CDR2 is SVGAGI in the germline V gene. Trimming removed 0 bases from V and 0 bases from J, with 9 bases in between.

This clonotype was seen more than once but under ten times. The J gene is TRBJ1-6, the V gene TRBV5-1; 7 bases agree with TRBD1. The CDR3 has 15 residues. Germline V CDR1 and CDR2: SGHRS, YFSETQ. Germline trimming cut 3 bases from V and 4 bases from J; bases unmatched to any gene: 4. The CDR3 loop is CASSSAGQYNSPLHF. CDR3 coding DNA: TGCGCCAGCAGCTCGGCGGGACAGTATAATTCACCCCTCCACTTT.

The CDR3 bases are TGTGCCATCAGCGAAACGGGACTAGCGGGAGGACTCCAAGAGACCCAGTACTTC. The encoded protein is CAISETGLAGGLQETQYF. This chain links TRBV10-3 with TRBJ2-5; 15 bases fit TRBD2. The V segment lost 6 bases and the J segment 1 base; nucleotides outside the gene matches: 9. CDR1 is ENHRY and CDR2 is SYGVKD in the germline V gene. The CDR3 spans 18 residues.

The chain couples TRBV5-6 to TRBJ2-7, with TRBD1 matching 9 bases. This CDR3 has 16 amino acids. Germline V lookup: CDR1 SGHDT, CDR2 YYEEEE. The J segment lost 5 bases and the V segment lost 4 bases, leaving 13 bases of the junction unmatched. Here the CDR3 DNA reads TGTGCCAGCAGCGGGATCCGGTGGGACAGGGATGACGAGCAGTACTTC. It yields the protein CASSGIRWDRDDEQYF.

This clonotype was detected a few times. This chain links TRBV20-1 with TRBJ2-1; maybe TRBD1 (6 bases). Germline V lookup: CDR1 DFQATT, CDR2 SNEGSKA (reference sequence). Trimming left V 0 bases short and J 6 bases short, with 15 bases between. CDR3 length: 15 amino acids. CDR3 DNA sequence: TGCAGTGCTAGAGATTTCGAACAGGGCCCCAATGAGCAGTTCTTC. The encoded protein is CSARDFEQGPNEQFF.

V is TRBV5-1 and J is TRBJ2-3, with 7 bases fitting TRBD2. The CDR3 has 15 residues. Germline V gene lookup returns CDR1 SGHRS and CDR2 YFSETQ. Trimming took 4 bases from V and 0 from J; bases not matched to a gene: 5. CDR3: CASSLLAASTDTQYF. Written as DNA, the CDR3 is TGCGCCAGCAGCCTTCTAGCGGCTAGCACAGATACGCAGTATTTT.

This clonotype occurred a few times. The gene calls are TRBV27 and TRBJ2-3, with no clear D. Germline CDR1 and CDR2: MNHEY and SMNVEV (reference sequence). Deletions cut 5 bases from V and 0 bases from J, with 15 bases between. The CDR3 spans 16 residues. CDR3 region: CASSPRKDLSTDTQYF. In nucleotides, the CDR3 is TGTGCCAGCAGTCCCCGTAAGGACCTCAGCACAGATACGCAGTATTTT.

The V gene is TRBV6-2 or TRBV6-3, the J gene TRBJ2-5, with 9 positions matching TRBD1. Trimming cost V 5 bases and J 1 base; bases outside gene matches: 5. The CDR3 contains 15 residues. Germline V lookup: CDR1 MNHEY, CDR2 SVGEGT. The CDR3 DNA is TGTGCCAGCAGTGCGGACAGGGGTGGCCAAGAGACCCAGTACTTC. Translating it yields CASSADRGGQETQYF.

This chain links TRBV7-2 with TRBJ1-5; D is unclear. The CDR3 extends over 15 amino acids. CDR1 and CDR2 from the germline V gene are SGHTA and FQGNSA. Trimming took off 1 base at V and 0 bases at J, with 7 bases between the two ends. The CDR3 is CASSLVPGSNQPQHF. The DNA for the CDR3 is TGTGCCAGCAGCTTAGTCCCGGGTAGCAATCAGCCCCAGCATTTT.